These T cell receptor beta chains were read from a single sample in a study of shared clonotypes between healthy human individuals. Using immunoSEQ multiplex PCR, the repertoire was profiled, and TCRdb retains in-frame clones only, with some absent. The sample consists of under 2,500,000 clones, approximately 94% of them appearing once. Sample: naive CD4+ T cells sorted from blood. All receptors come from a man aged 18 to 30 in good health. Both conserved end residues are part of each CDR3. A D gene is named only where the DNA matches it firmly. Rows give clone size only sometimes, using once, few, many, or a class for an expanded clone.

j_call: TRBJ2-7; v_call: TRBV10-2; d_call: NA; clone_size: few; cdr3_aa: CASSEAYEQYF; cdr3_nt: TGCGCCAGCAGTGAGGCCTACGAGCAGTACTTC
j_call: TRBJ1-5; v_call: TRBV28; d_call: NA; clone_size: NA; cdr3_aa: CASSLQAWGNQPQHF; cdr3_nt: TGTGCCAGCAGTCTACAGGCCTGGGGTAATCAGCCCCAGCATTTT
j_call: TRBJ2-5; v_call: TRBV28; d_call: TRBD2; clone_size: NA; cdr3_aa: CASRGGTDLQETQYF; cdr3_nt: TGTGCCAGCAGGGGAGGGACGGACCTCCAAGAGACCCAGTACTTC
j_call: TRBJ2-3; v_call: TRBV6-4; d_call: TRBD2; clone_size: NA; cdr3_aa: CASSVLAGGQDTQYF; cdr3_nt: TGTGCCAGCAGTGTACTAGCGGGAGGGCAAGATACGCAGTATTTT
j_call: TRBJ2-1; v_call: TRBV29-1; d_call: NA; clone_size: NA; cdr3_aa: CSVDFPEQFF; cdr3_nt: TGCAGCGTTGATTTCCCTGAGCAGTTCTTC
j_call: TRBJ2-7; v_call: TRBV7-2; d_call: TRBD1; clone_size: NA; cdr3_aa: CASSLLGQGYEQYF; cdr3_nt: TGTGCCAGCAGCTTATTGGGACAGGGGTACGAGCAGTACTTC
j_call: TRBJ1-2; v_call: TRBV7-9; d_call: NA; clone_size: few; cdr3_aa: CASSLSAGNYGYTF; cdr3_nt: TGTGCCAGCAGCTTAAGTGCAGGGAACTATGGCTACACCTTC
j_call: TRBJ2-6; v_call: TRBV7-2; d_call: NA; clone_size: NA; cdr3_aa: CASRWGASGANVLTF; cdr3_nt: TGTGCCAGCAGGTGGGGGGCATCCGGGGCCAACGTCCTGACTTTC
j_call: TRBJ2-7; v_call: TRBV5-1; d_call: NA; clone_size: NA; cdr3_aa: CASSDPTGGLGQYF; cdr3_nt: TGCGCCAGCAGCGATCCTACGGGGGGCCTGGGGCAGTACTTC
j_call: TRBJ1-4; v_call: TRBV5-4; d_call: TRBD1; clone_size: NA; cdr3_aa: CASSLGTGGGEKLFF; cdr3_nt: TGTGCCAGCAGCCTCGGGACAGGGGGCGGTGAAAAACTGTTTTTT
j_call: TRBJ1-1; v_call: TRBV29-1; d_call: NA; clone_size: NA; cdr3_aa: CSAAGGHTEAFF; cdr3_nt: TGCAGCGCCGCCGGCGGCCACACTGAAGCTTTCTTT
j_call: TRBJ2-7; v_call: TRBV6-5; d_call: TRBD2; clone_size: NA; cdr3_aa: CASSSRLAGPYEQYF; cdr3_nt: TGTGCCAGCAGTTCCCGACTAGCGGGACCCTACGAGCAGTACTTC
j_call: TRBJ1-2; v_call: TRBV6-1; d_call: TRBD1; clone_size: NA; cdr3_aa: CASSDLGQDGYTF; cdr3_nt: TGTGCCAGCAGTGATCTAGGACAGGACGGCTACACCTTC
j_call: TRBJ2-1; v_call: TRBV5-1; d_call: NA; clone_size: NA; cdr3_aa: CASSIPGPSSYNEQFF; cdr3_nt: TGCGCCAGCAGCATCCCGGGACCGAGCTCCTACAATGAGCAGTTCTTC
j_call: TRBJ2-5; v_call: TRBV28; d_call: NA; clone_size: once; cdr3_aa: CASSLLQETQYF; cdr3_nt: TGTGCCAGCAGTTTATTACAAGAGACCCAGTACTTC
j_call: TRBJ2-1; v_call: TRBV9; d_call: NA; clone_size: NA; cdr3_aa: CASSAGTNIYNEQFF; cdr3_nt: TGTGCCAGCAGCGCCGGGACCAACATTTACAATGAGCAGTTCTTC
j_call: TRBJ2-3; v_call: TRBV10-3; d_call: TRBD2; clone_size: NA; cdr3_aa: CAISETSGVPGTDTQYF; cdr3_nt: TGTGCCATCAGTGAAACTAGCGGGGTCCCAGGGACAGATACGCAGTATTTT
j_call: TRBJ1-6; v_call: TRBV5-5; d_call: NA; clone_size: NA; cdr3_aa: CASSGQLTASPLHF; cdr3_nt: TGTGCCAGCAGCGGACAGCTCACTGCATCACCCCTCCACTTT